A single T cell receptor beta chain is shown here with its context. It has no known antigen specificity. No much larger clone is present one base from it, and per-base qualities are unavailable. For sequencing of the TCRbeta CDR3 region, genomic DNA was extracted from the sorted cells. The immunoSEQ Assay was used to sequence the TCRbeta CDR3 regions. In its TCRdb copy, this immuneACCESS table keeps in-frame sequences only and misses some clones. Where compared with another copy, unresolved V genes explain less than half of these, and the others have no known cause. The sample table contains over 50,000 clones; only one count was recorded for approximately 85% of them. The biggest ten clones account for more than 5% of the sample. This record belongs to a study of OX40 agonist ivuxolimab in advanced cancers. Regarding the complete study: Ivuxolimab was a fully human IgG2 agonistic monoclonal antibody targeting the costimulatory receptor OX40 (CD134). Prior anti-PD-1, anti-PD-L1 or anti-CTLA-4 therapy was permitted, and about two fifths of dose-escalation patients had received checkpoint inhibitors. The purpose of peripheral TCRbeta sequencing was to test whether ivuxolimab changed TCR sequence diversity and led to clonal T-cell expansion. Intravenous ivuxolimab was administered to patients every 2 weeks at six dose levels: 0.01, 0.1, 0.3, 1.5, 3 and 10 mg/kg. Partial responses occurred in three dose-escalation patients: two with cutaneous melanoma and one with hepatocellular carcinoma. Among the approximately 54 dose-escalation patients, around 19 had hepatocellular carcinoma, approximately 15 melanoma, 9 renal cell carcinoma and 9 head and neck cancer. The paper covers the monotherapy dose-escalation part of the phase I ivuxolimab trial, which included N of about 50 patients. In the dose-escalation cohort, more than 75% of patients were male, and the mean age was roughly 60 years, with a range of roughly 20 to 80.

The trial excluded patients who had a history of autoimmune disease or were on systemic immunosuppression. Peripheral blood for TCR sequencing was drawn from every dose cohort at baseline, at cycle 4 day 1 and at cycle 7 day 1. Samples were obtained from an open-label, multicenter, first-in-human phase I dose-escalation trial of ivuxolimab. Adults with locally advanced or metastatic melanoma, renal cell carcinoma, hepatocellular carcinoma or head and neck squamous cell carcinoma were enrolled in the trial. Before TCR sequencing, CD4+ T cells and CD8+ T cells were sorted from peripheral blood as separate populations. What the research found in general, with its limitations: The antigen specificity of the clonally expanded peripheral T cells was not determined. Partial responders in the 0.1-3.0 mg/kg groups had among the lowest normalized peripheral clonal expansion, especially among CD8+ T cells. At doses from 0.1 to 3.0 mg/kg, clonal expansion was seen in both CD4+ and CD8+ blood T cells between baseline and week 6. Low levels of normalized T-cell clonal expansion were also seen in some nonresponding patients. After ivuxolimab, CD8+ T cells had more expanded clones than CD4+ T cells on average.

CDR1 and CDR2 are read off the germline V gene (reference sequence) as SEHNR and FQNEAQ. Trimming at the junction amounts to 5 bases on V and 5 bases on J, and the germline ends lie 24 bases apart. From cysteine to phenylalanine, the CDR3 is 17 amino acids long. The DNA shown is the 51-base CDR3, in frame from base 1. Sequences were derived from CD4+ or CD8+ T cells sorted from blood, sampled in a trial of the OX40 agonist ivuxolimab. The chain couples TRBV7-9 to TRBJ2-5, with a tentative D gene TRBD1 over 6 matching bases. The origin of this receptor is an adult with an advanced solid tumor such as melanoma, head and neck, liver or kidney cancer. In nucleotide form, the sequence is TGTGCCAGCAGCCCAAGTGCCTTTACCGGGACAACGGAGACCCAGTACTTC. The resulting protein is CASSPSAFTGTTETQYF.